One and the same sample provided the 18 T cell receptor beta chains below, sequenced in a study of T cell changes during pregnancy in multiple sclerosis. TCRdb's table, derived via immunoSEQ multiplex PCR, lists solely in-frame clones and lacks some. The sample carries around 35,000 clones, about 91% recorded once. The sequencing here drew on CD4+ T cells from peripheral blood mononuclear cells, taken in the third trimester of pregnancy. Receptors were obtained from a female donor in good health, enrolled as a control in a pregnancy study.

The CDR3 bases are TGTGCCAGCAACCGGGACAGGGGTTTCTACGAGCAGTACTTC. Translated, it gives CASNRDRGFYEQYF. The chain uses TRBV7-2 and TRBJ2-7, with 10 bases identical to TRBD1. The CDR3 spans 14 residues. Germline V gene data show CDR1 as SGHTA and CDR2 as FQGNSA. With 7 bases clipped from V and 3 bases from J, the junction kept 6 bases outside the gene matches.

This chain connects TRBV5-1 to TRBJ2-3; D is unresolved. Trimming cost V 0 bases and J 5 bases, with 7 bases left between them. Germline V gives CDR1 SGHRS, CDR2 YFSETQ. CDR3 length: 13 amino acids. Written as DNA, the CDR3 is TGCGCCAGCAGCTTGGTCGAGGTAGATACGCAGTATTTT. It translates to CASSLVEVDTQYF.

V is TRBV19 and J is TRBJ1-2; D possibly corresponds to TRBD1 (5 bases). V dropped 3 bases and J dropped 6 bases, with 17 bases sitting between them. The CDR3 contains 15 residues. CDR1 is LNHDA, CDR2 SQIVND, per germline (reference sequence). This CDR3 is CASSIVGASFNGYTF. The DNA for the CDR3 is TGTGCCAGTAGTATTGTTGGGGCCTCCTTCAATGGCTACACCTTC.

The V call is TRBV4-2, the J call TRBJ1-1; D may be TRBD1 (6 bases). CDR1 LGHNA and CDR2 YNFKEQ come from the germline V gene. CDR3 length: 17 residues. Trimming cost V 2 bases and J 1 base, with 17 bases left between them. The CDR3 coding sequence is TGTGCCAGCAGCCAAAAGCAGGGGTTGGCGGGGAACACTGAAGCTTTCTTT. Amino acids: CASSQKQGLAGNTEAFF.

The chain uses TRBV6-5 and TRBJ1-2; 7 nucleotides align to TRBD1. The germline gives CDR1 MNHEY, CDR2 SVGAGI. V lost 2 bases, J lost 6 bases, and 9 bases stayed unmatched. This CDR3 has 15 residues. The CDR3 nucleotides are TGTGCCAGCAGTTACGAGAGGGGGCGGAATGATGGCTACACCTTC. Residues: CASSYERGRNDGYTF.

The chain uses TRBV30 and TRBJ2-7; tentatively, D is TRBD2 (6 bases). Trimming removed 5 bases from V and 1 base from J, with 9 bases in between. Germline V CDR1 and CDR2: GTSNPN, SVGIG (reference sequence). This CDR3 has 12 residues. This chain's CDR3 is CAWGRQSYEQYF. Written as DNA, the CDR3 is TGTGCCTGGGGGAGGCAATCCTACGAGCAGTACTTC.

J is TRBJ2-7 and V is TRBV5-1, with 9 bases aligning to TRBD1. The CDR3 has 14 residues. Germline CDR1 SGHRS, CDR2 YFSETQ. The V gene end was trimmed by 4 bases and the J gene end by 4 bases; junction bases not matched to a gene: 6. Written as DNA, the CDR3 is TGCGCCAGCAGCACCCGGGACAGGGCATACGAGCAGTACTTC. This translates into CASSTRDRAYEQYF. The full variable domain, its missing parts supplied by reference TRBV5-1 and TRBJ2-7, is KAGVTQTPRYLIKTRGQQVTLSCSPISGHRSVSWYQQTPGQGLQFLFEYFSETQRNKGNFPGRFSGRQFSNSRSEMNVSTLELGDSALYLCASSTRDRAYEQYFGPGTRLTVT.

This chain connects TRBV7-2 to TRBJ1-6, with 9 bases identical to TRBD1. The CDR3 has 15 residues. The germline V gene encodes CDR1 SGHTA and CDR2 FQGNSA. J lost 7 bases, V lost 4 bases, and 5 bases had no gene match. CDR3 protein: CASSSQGAMNSPLHF. The CDR3, as DNA: TGTGCCAGCAGCTCACAGGGGGCGATGAATTCACCCCTCCACTTT. The full variable domain, its missing parts supplied by reference TRBV7-2 and TRBJ1-6, is GAGVSQSPSNKVTEKGKDVELRCDPISGHTALYWYRQSLGQGLEFLIYFQGNSAPDKSGLPSDRFSAERTGGSVSTLTIQRTQQEDSAVYLCASSSQGAMNSPLHFGNGTRLTVT.

The chain employs TRBV10-1 and TRBJ1-2; 8 bases map to TRBD1. The CDR3 is 16 residues long. Germline loops: CDR1 WNHNN, CDR2 SYGVQD (reference sequence). J lost 3 bases, V lost 1 base, and 7 bases had no gene match. CDR3 sequence: CASSECPGQGYYGYTF. CDR3 bases: TGCGCCAGCAGTGAGTGTCCTGGACAGGGTTACTATGGCTACACCTTC.

This clone has a single count. The chain is built from TRBV7-3 and TRBJ2-3, with TRBD2 identical over 8 bases. V dropped 10 bases and J dropped 2; count of bases not matched to a gene: 11. The CDR3 totals 15 residues. Germline CDR1 and CDR2: SGHTA and FQGTGA. This CDR3 is CATSGGRGATDTQYF. For the CDR3, the DNA is TGTGCCACCTCTGGTGGGCGGGGGGCCACAGATACGCAGTATTTT. Using reference TRBV7-3 and TRBJ2-3 for the parts outside the CDR3, the full variable domain is GAGVSQTPSNKVTEKGKYVELRCDPISGHTALYWYRQSLGQGPEFLIYFQGTGAADDSGLPNDRFFAVRPEGSVSTLKIQRTERGDSAVYLCATSGGRGATDTQYFGPGTRLTVL.

The CDR3 DNA follows: TGTGCTATAATCAGGGCCCCTCAAGAGACCCAGTACTTC. Translating it yields CAIIRAPQETQYF. V is TRBV2 and J is TRBJ2-5; weak D call: TRBD1 (5 bases). Germline loops: CDR1 SNHLY, CDR2 FYNNEI. The CDR3 sequence is 13 residues long.

This chain joins TRBV6-1 and TRBJ2-5, with D unresolved. Germline lookup yields CDR1 MNHNS and CDR2 SASEGT. The V and J ends lost 6 bases and 1 base respectively, with 15 bases between them. The CDR3 runs 15 residues. CDR3: CASRQQPASQETQYF. Written as DNA, the CDR3 is TGTGCCAGCAGGCAACAACCCGCCTCCCAAGAGACCCAGTACTTC.

The chain has TRBV7-8 and TRBJ1-3; D gene uncertain. The V and J ends lost 2 bases and 8 bases respectively, with 4 bases between them. Germline assignment: CDR1 SGHVS and CDR2 FQNEAQ. This CDR3 is 11 amino acids long. The CDR3 is CASSLRDTIYF. The CDR3 DNA reads as TGTGCCAGCAGCTTACGCGACACCATATATTTT.

The rearrangement links TRBV16 to TRBJ1-2; 10 bases line up with TRBD1. Trimming at V came to 8 bases and at J to 3 bases, leaving 6 bases not matched to a gene. The CDR3 spans 14 residues. CDR1 KGHSY and CDR2 FQNENV come from the germline V gene. The DNA of the CDR3 is TGTGCCAGCCAGAAGGACAGGGGGTACTATGGCTACACCTTC. It codes for CASQKDRGYYGYTF.

This clone was recorded a few times. The J gene is TRBJ1-1, the V gene TRBV5-4, with TRBD1 matching 7 bases. The germline V gene encodes CDR1 SGHNT and CDR2 YYREEE (reference sequence). The ends lost 3 bases at V and 1 base at J; junction bases unmatched: 3. This CDR3 comprises 14 residues. CDR3 DNA sequence: TGTGCCAGCAGCTCCCGGACAGGGAACACTGAAGCTTTCTTT. Its protein product is CASSSRTGNTEAFF.

V usage is TRBV18 and J usage is TRBJ1-4; D unresolved. CDR1 is KGHSH, CDR2 LQKENI, per germline. V was cut by 1 base and J by 2 bases, with 11 bases left in between. The CDR3 runs 16 residues. CDR3 DNA: TGTGCCAGCTCACCACTCCCGGGATCTACTAATGAAAAACTGTTTTTT. Translated: CASSPLPGSTNEKLFF.

The DNA of the CDR3 is TGTGCCAGCAGCCAGGGGACAGGGACGGGAGAGACCCAGTACTTC. This gives the protein CASSQGTGTGETQYF. V gene TRBV4-2 combines with J gene TRBJ2-5, with 9 bases fitting TRBD1. Germline CDR1 reads LGHNA; CDR2 reads YNFKEQ. This CDR3 is 15 amino acids long. J gave up 4 bases and V 3 bases, and 6 bases lay outside the gene matches.

The V gene is TRBV19, the J gene TRBJ1-2; D is unclear. V was cut by 8 bases and J by 8 bases, with 15 bases left in between. CDR1 LNHDA and CDR2 SQIVND come from the germline V gene (reference sequence). The CDR3 totals 12 residues. The CDR3, as DNA: TGTGCCAGTTCGCAGTCGGGAGGGGGCTACACCTTC. Translating gives CASSQSGGGYTF.